Below, 17 T cell receptor beta chains from the same sample are listed, as sequenced in a study of blood T cells in healthy people across ages. Through a sample-barcoded 5' primer and a J-beta primer mix, a second PCR was run for roughly 6 to 11 cycles. TCRdb re-called the 5' RACE reads with MiXCR, one entry per CDR3 protein. The table records hundreds of thousands of distinct CDR3 sequences, around 68% of them present only once. Sequenced: blood. The receptors derive from a man aged 25 to 40 in good health.

The chain links TRBV30 to TRBJ1-2; 7 positions agree with TRBD1. The V gene end was trimmed by 1 base and the J gene end by 8 bases; junction bases not matched to a gene: 7. This CDR3 is built from 13 residues. Germline V gene data show CDR1 as GTSNPN and CDR2 as SVGIG (reference sequence). The CDR3 DNA reads as TGTGCCTGGAGTGGGAGTCGGACAGGAGGCTACACCTTC. Translating it yields CAWSGSRTGGYTF.

The chain recombines TRBV25-1 with TRBJ2-4; 9 nucleotides align to TRBD1. The J call may be in error: the DNA end matches TRBJ2-7 better. In germline, CDR1 is MGHDK, CDR2 SYGVNS. The CDR3 has 15 residues. This chain's CDR3 is CASSDPGTGSYEQYF. For the CDR3, the DNA is TGTGCCAGCAGTGACCCCGGGACAGGGTCCTACGAGCAGTACTTC.

The chain has TRBV11-2 and TRBJ2-3; possibly TRBD2 for D (6 bases). Trimming removed 5 bases from V and 2 bases from J, with 14 bases in between. CDR1 and CDR2 from the germline V gene are SGHAT and FQNNGV. This CDR3 has 15 residues. The chain's CDR3 is CASSPGGVPTDTQYF. In nucleotides, the CDR3 is TGTGCCAGCAGCCCCGGAGGGGTCCCCACAGATACGCAGTATTTT.

The chain is built from TRBV7-6 and TRBJ2-1, with D possibly being TRBD1 (5 bases). The length of the CDR3 is 14 residues. Trimming shortened V by 5 bases and J by 8 bases, and 16 bases separated the two germline ends. Germline CDR1 SGHVS, CDR2 FNYEAQ. As DNA, the CDR3 is TGTGCCAGCAGCCCATTCCAAGGGGCCGATGAGCAGTTCTTC. This encodes CASSPFQGADEQFF. Looking up the rest from reference TRBV7-6 and TRBJ2-1 gives the full variable domain: GAGVSQSPRYKVTKRGQDVALRCDPISGHVSLYWYRQALGQGPEFLTYFNYEAQQDKSGLPNDRFSAERPEGSISTLTIQRTEQRDSAMYRCASSPFQGADEQFFGPGTRLTVL.

A few counts support this clonotype. Being one base from a much bigger clone, this may be a read error. The chain uses TRBV20-1 and TRBJ2-2; TRBD1 matches at 10 bases. CDR3 length: 15 amino acids. Germline V gene data show CDR1 as DFQATT and CDR2 as SNEGSKA (reference sequence). Here the CDR3 DNA reads TGCGGTGCTGGAAGACAGGGGGCGGAGACCGGGGAGCTGTTTTTT. Residues: CGAGRQGAETGELFF.

This clonotype was counted a few times. The rearrangement joins TRBV7-3 to TRBJ2-5; 7 bases map to TRBD2. The CDR3 is 15 residues long. The germline gives CDR1 SGHTA, CDR2 FQGTGA. Trimming took 2 bases from V and 5 from J; bases not matched to a gene: 8. CDR3: CASSLVVAGVETQYF. DNA of the CDR3: TGTGCCAGCAGCTTAGTAGTTGCGGGGGTGGAGACCCAGTACTTC.

The chain uses TRBV5-1 and TRBJ2-5; the match to TRBD1 covers 7 bases. The junction had 10 bases not matched to a gene; V was cut back by 0 bases and J by 11 bases. The germline V gene encodes CDR1 SGHRS and CDR2 YFSETQ. The CDR3 loop spans 14 amino acids. As DNA, the CDR3 is TGCGCCAGCAGCTTGGTAGGGGGCCCTTTGGAGCAGTACTTC. This sequence encodes CASSLVGGPLEQYF.

The CDR3 coding sequence is TGTGCCAGCAGTTACAGGGCAGAACCCTACAATGAGCAGTTCTTC. This sequence encodes CASSYRAEPYNEQFF. J is TRBJ2-1 and V is TRBV6-2 or TRBV6-3, with D hard to call. The CDR3 runs to 15 residues. Trimming took 2 bases from V and 2 from J, leaving 10 bases between them. Germline CDR1 reads MNHEY; CDR2 reads SVGEGT.

This clonotype has just a few counts. The genes are TRBV29-1 and TRBJ2-7; D not certain. The CDR3 runs 12 residues. The V end was cut by 5 bases, the J end by 6 bases, with 14 bases between. Germline CDR1 reads SQVTM; CDR2 reads ANQGSEA. CDR3 nucleotides: TGCAGCGTTACTCGTCGGCCCGGCGAGCAGTACTTC. This translates into CSVTRRPGEQYF.

The gene calls are TRBV7-3 and TRBJ2-2, with no clear D. CDR3 length: 13 amino acids. Germline-derived CDR1 and CDR2 are SGHTA and FQGTGA. Trimming pared 5 bases from V and 9 bases from J, leaving 13 bases between. This chain's CDR3 is CASSPSGDRELFF. The CDR3 DNA is TGTGCCAGCAGCCCTTCTGGCGACCGGGAGCTGTTTTTT. The complete variable domain, with remaining parts taken from reference TRBV7-3 and TRBJ2-2, reads GAGVSQTPSNKVTEKGKYVELRCDPISGHTALYWYRQSLGQGPEFLIYFQGTGAADDSGLPNDRFFAVRPEGSVSTLKIQRTERGDSAVYLCASSPSGDRELFFGEGSRLTVL.

The J gene is TRBJ1-3, the V gene TRBV6-5; perhaps TRBD1 as D (6 bases). Trimming took off 4 bases at V and 2 bases at J, with 12 bases between the two ends. The CDR3 consists of 15 residues. CDR1 and CDR2 (germline): MNHEY, SVGAGI. CDR3 in amino acids: CASSFEQGTGNTIYF. The CDR3 nucleotides are TGTGCCAGCAGTTTCGAACAGGGAACTGGAAACACCATATATTTT.

The chain uses TRBV24-1 and TRBJ2-5, with 9 bases identical to TRBD2. CDR1 is KGHDR, CDR2 SFDVKD, per germline. This CDR3 region has 16 residues. Losses at the gene ends were 4 bases for V and 3 bases for J; bases not matched to a gene: 8. The CDR3 is CATSDPSGGREETQYF. As DNA, the CDR3 is TGTGCCACCAGTGACCCCAGCGGGGGGCGAGAAGAGACCCAGTACTTC.

This rearrangement joins TRBV6-2 or TRBV6-3 to TRBJ1-1; D gene uncertain. The ends were cut back, 2 bases at V and 4 bases at J, with 5 bases in the middle. The CDR3 has 12 residues. Per the germline V gene, CDR1 is MNHEY and CDR2 is SVGEGT. CDR3 region: CASSYAITEAFF. CDR3 nucleotide sequence: TGTGCCAGCAGTTACGCGATCACTGAAGCTTTCTTT.

V and J are TRBV20-1 and TRBJ2-1; 7 bases are shared with TRBD1. V lost 1 base, J lost 7 bases, and 13 bases stayed unmatched. The CDR3 sequence is 16 residues long. In germline, CDR1 is DFQATT, CDR2 SNEGSKA (reference sequence). CDR3 protein: CSARVGGRVTLNEQFF. CDR3 DNA: TGCAGTGCTAGAGTAGGGGGCAGGGTGACTTTAAATGAGCAGTTCTTC.

This chain joins TRBV4-1 and TRBJ2-5, with D perhaps matching TRBD2 (5 bases). The J call may be in error: the DNA end matches TRBJ2-7 better. The CDR3 has 17 residues. The germline CDR1 and CDR2 sequences are MGHRA and YSYEKL. CDR3 nucleotides: TGCGCCAGCAGCCAAGTTAATCTCCGCGGTCTAGCCCACGAGCAGTACTTC. Translating gives CASSQVNLRGLAHEQYF.

This clonotype was seen only a few times. The V and J genes are TRBV5-5 and TRBJ2-7; D may match TRBD1 or TRBD2 (6 bases each). The V and J ends lost 4 bases and 3 bases respectively, with 20 bases between them. The CDR3 is 16 amino acids. Germline loops: CDR1 SGHKS, CDR2 YYEKEE (reference sequence). The CDR3 sequence: CASSLNGQTRYYEQYF. In DNA, the CDR3 is TGTGCCAGCAGCCTCAATGGACAGACTAGGTACTACGAGCAGTACTTC.

The J gene is TRBJ2-3, the V gene TRBV7-2; 7 nucleotides align to TRBD2. From germline, CDR1 is SGHTA and CDR2 FQGNSA. CDR3 length: 15 amino acids. V dropped 4 bases and J dropped 4; count of bases not matched to a gene: 8. The CDR3 sequence is CASSSSWGGADTQYF. For the CDR3, the DNA is TGTGCCAGCAGCTCTTCTTGGGGGGGGGCAGATACGCAGTATTTT.